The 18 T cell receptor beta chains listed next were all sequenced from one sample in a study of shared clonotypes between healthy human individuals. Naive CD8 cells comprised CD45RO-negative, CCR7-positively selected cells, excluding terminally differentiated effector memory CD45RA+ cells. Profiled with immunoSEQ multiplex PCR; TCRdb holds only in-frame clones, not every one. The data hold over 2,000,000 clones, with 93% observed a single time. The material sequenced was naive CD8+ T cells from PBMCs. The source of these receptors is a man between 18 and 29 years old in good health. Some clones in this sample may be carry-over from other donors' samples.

CDR3 nucleotide sequence: TGTGCCAGCAGTTCCTATGGGGGAGCCACAGATACGCAGTATTTT. Protein sequence: CASSSYGGATDTQYF. The V and J genes are TRBV28 and TRBJ2-3; the D gene could be TRBD1 or TRBD2 (5 bases each). Trimming removed 4 bases at V and 2 bases at J, with 13 bases between. The CDR3 totals 15 residues. Germline V gene data show CDR1 as MDHEN and CDR2 as SYDVKM.

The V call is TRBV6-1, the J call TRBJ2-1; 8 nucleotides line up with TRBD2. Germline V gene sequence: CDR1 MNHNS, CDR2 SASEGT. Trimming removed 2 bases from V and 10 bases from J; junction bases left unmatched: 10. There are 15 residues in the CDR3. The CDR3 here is CASSEKGLGPEEQFF. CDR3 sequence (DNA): TGTGCCAGCAGTGAAAAGGGACTAGGACCGGAGGAGCAGTTCTTC.

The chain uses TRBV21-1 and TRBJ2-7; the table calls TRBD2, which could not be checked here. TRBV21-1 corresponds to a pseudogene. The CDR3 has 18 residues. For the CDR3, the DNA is TGTGCCAGCAGCAAAGCAGAAGGAGGGTTAAACCACTACTACGAGCAGTACTTC. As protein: CASSKAEGGLNHYYEQYF.

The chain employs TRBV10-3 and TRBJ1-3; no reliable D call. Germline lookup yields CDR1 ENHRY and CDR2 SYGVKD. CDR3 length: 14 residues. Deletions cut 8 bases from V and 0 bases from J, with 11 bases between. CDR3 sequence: CAILVADSGNTIYF. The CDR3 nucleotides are TGTGCCATCCTGGTCGCCGACTCTGGAAACACCATATATTTT.

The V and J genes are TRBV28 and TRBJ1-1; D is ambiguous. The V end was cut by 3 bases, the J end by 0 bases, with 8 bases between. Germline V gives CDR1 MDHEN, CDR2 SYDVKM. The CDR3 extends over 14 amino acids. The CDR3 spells CASSFLLLNTEAFF. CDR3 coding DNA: TGTGCCAGCAGTTTTTTGTTGTTGAACACTGAAGCTTTCTTT.

Written as DNA, the CDR3 is TGTGCCAGTAGTATTCTTTACGGGGGCAGCACAGATACGCAGTATTTT. Its translation is CASSILYGGSTDTQYF. The genes are TRBV19 and TRBJ2-3; possibly TRBD1 or TRBD2 for D (6 bases each). The CDR3 has 16 amino acids. V was clipped by 3 bases and J by 0 bases, with 13 bases between them. Germline V CDR1 and CDR2: LNHDA, SQIVND (reference sequence).

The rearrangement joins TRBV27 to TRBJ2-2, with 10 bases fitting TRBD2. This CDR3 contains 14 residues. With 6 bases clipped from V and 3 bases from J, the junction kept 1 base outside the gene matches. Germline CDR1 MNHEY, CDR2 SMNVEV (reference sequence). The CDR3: CASRLAGDTGELFF. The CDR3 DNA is TGTGCCAGCAGGCTAGCGGGAGACACCGGGGAGCTGTTTTTT.

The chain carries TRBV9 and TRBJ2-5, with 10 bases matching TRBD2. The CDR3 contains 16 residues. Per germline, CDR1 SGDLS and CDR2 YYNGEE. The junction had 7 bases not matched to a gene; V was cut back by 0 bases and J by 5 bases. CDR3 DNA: TGTGCCAGCAGCGTAGGGGTAGCGGGAGGAGAGGAGACCCAGTACTTC. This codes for CASSVGVAGGEETQYF.

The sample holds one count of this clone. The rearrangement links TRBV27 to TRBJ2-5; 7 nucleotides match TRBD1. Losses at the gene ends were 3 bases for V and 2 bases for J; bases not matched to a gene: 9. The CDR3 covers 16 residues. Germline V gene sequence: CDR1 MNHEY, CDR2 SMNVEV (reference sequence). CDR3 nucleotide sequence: TGTGCCAGCAGTTTCCTTGGGGGACAGCCTCAAGAGACCCAGTACTTC. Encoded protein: CASSFLGGQPQETQYF.

Here the CDR3 reads CASSAWYKNIQYF. CDR3 nucleotides: TGTGCCAGCAGTGCGTGGTACAAAAACATTCAGTACTTC. The chain recombines TRBV6-1 with TRBJ2-4; no clear D. V was clipped by 4 bases and J by 3 bases, with 7 bases between them. The CDR3 covers 13 residues. Germline CDR1 MNHNS, CDR2 SASEGT.

The CDR3 protein is CSVSGWGSNQPQHF. The CDR3 DNA follows: TGCAGCGTTAGTGGTTGGGGGAGCAATCAGCCCCAGCATTTT. The chain uses TRBV29-1 and TRBJ1-5; D perhaps matches TRBD1 (5 bases). CDR1 is SQVTM, CDR2 ANQGSEA, per germline. The CDR3 covers 14 residues. V shed 5 bases and J shed 1 base, with 12 bases lying between them.

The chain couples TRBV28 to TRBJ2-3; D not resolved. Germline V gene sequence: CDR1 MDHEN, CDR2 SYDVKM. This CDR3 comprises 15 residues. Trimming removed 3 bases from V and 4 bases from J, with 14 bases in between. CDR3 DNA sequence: TGTGCCAGCAGTTTTGGCGCAGCGCCAGCAGATACGCAGTATTTT. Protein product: CASSFGAAPADTQYF.

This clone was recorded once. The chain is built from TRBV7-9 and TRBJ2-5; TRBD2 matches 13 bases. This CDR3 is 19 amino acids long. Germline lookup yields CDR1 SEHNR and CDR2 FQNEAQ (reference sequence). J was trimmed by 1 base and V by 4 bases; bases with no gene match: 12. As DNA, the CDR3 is TGTGCCAGCAGCTCCCGCCCTGGACTAGCGGGAGCCCTCCAAGAGACCCAGTACTTC. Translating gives CASSSRPGLAGALQETQYF.

CDR3 DNA sequence: TGTGCCAGCACCAGCGCGTCCTACAATGAGCAGTTCTTC. This translates into CASTSASYNEQFF. The V and J genes are TRBV2 and TRBJ2-1; no clear D. V dropped 7 bases and J dropped 1 base, with 8 bases sitting between them. CDR1 is SNHLY and CDR2 is FYNNEI in the germline V gene. This CDR3 comprises 13 residues.

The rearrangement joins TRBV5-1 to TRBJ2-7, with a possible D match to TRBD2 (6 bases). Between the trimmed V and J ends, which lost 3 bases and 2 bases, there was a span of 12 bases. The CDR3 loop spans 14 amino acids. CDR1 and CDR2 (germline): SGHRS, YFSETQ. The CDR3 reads CASSYGAGTYEQYF. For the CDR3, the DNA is TGCGCCAGCAGCTATGGGGCGGGAACCTACGAGCAGTACTTC.

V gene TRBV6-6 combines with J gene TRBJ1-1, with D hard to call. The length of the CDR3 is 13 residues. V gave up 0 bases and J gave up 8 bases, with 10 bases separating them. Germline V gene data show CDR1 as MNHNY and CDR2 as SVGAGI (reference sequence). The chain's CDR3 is CASSYSIFQEAFF. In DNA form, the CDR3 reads TGTGCCAGCAGTTACTCGATATTTCAGGAAGCTTTCTTT.

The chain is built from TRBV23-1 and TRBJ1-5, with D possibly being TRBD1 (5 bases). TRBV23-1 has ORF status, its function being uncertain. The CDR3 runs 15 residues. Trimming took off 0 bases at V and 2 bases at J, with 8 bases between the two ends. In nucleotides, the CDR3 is TGCGCCAGCAGTCAATCCAGGGAGGGCAATCAGCCCCAGCATTTT. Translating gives CASSQSREGNQPQHF.

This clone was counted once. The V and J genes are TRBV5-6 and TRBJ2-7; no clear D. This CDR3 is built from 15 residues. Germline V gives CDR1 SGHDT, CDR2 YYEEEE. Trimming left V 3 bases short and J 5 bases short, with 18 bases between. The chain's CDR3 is CASSSGAPILDEQYF. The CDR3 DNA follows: TGTGCCAGCAGCTCAGGCGCACCGATCCTAGACGAGCAGTACTTC.